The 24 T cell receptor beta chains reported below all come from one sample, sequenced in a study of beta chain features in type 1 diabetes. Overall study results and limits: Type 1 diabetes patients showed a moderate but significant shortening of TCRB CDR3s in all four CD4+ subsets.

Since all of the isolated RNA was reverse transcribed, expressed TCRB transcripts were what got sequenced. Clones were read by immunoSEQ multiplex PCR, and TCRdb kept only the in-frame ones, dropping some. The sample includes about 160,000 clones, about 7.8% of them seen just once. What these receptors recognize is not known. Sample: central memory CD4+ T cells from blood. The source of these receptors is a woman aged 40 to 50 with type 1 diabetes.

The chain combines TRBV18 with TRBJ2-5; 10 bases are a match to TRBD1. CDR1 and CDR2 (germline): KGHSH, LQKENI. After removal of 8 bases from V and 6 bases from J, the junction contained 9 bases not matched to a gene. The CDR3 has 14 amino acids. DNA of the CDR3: TGTGCCAGCGATTCTGGGGACAGGGGACAGACCCAGTACTTC. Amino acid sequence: CASDSGDRGQTQYF.

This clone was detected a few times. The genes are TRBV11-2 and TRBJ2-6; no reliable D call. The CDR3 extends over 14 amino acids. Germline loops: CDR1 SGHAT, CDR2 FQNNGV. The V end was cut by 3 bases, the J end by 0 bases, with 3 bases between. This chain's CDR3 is CASSFISGANVLTF. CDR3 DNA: TGTGCCAGCAGCTTTATCTCTGGGGCCAACGTCCTGACTTTC. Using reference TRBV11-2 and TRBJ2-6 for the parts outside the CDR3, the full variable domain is EAGVAQSPRYKIIEKRQSVAFWCNPISGHATLYWYQQILGQGPKLLIQFQNNGVVDDSQLPKDRFSAERLKGVDSTLKIQPAKLEDSAVYLCASSFISGANVLTFGAGSRLTVL.

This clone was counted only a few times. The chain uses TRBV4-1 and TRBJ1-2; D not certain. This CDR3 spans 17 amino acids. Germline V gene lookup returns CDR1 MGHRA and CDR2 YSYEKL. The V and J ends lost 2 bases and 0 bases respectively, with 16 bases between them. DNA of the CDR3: TGCGCCAGCAGCCAACCGACGAGGCGCTTTTCTAACTATGGCTACACCTTC. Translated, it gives CASSQPTRRFSNYGYTF.

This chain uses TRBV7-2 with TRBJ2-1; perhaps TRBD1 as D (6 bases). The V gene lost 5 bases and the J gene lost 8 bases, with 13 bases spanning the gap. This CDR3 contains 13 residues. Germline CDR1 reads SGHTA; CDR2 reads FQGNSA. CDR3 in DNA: TGTGCCAGCAGCGCTAGACAGGTCTATGAGCAGTTCTTC. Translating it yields CASSARQVYEQFF. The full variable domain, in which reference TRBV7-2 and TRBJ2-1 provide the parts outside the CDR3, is GAGVSQSPSNKVTEKGKDVELRCDPISGHTALYWYRQSLGQGLEFLIYFQGNSAPDKSGLPSDRFSAERTGGSVSTLTIQRTQQEDSAVYLCASSARQVYEQFFGPGTRLTVL.

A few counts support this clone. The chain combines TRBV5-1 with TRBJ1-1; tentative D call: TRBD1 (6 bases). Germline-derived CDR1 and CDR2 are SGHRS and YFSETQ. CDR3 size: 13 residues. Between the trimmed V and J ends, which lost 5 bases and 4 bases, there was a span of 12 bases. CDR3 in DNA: TGCGCCAGCAGACGGGGGGCGATCACTGAAGCTTTCTTT. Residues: CASRRGAITEAFF.

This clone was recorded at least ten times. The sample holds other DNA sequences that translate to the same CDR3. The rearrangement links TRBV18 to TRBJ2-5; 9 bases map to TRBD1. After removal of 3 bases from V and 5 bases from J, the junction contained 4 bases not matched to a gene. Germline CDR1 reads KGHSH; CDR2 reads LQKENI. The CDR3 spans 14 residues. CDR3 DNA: TGTGCCAGCTCACCCGGGACAGGGCGCGAGACCCAGTACTTC. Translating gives CASSPGTGRETQYF.

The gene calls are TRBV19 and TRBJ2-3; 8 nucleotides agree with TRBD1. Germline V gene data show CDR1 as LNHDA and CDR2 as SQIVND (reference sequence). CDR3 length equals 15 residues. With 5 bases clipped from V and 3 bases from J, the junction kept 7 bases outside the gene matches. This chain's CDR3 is CASSPIRQGTDTQYF. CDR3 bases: TGTGCCAGTAGTCCCATAAGACAGGGGACAGATACGCAGTATTTT.

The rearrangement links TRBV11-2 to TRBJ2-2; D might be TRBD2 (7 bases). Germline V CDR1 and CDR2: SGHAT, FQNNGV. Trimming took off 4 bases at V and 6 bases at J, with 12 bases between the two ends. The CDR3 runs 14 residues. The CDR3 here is CASSSRGGAGELFF. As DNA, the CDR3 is TGTGCCAGCAGCTCGAGGGGGGGCGCCGGGGAGCTGTTTTTT.

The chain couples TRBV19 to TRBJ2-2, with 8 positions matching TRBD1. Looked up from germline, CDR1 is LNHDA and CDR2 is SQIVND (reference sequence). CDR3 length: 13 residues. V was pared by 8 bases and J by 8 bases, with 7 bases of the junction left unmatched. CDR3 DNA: TGTGCCAGTTCCGACAGGGGCGTAGGGGAGCTGTTTTTT. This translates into CASSDRGVGELFF. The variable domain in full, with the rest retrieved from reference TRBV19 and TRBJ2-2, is DGGITQSPKYLFRKEGQNVTLSCEQNLNHDAMYWYRQDPGQGLRLIYYSQIVNDFQKGDIAEGYSVSREKKESFPLTVTSAQKNPTAFYLCASSDRGVGELFFGEGSRLTVL.

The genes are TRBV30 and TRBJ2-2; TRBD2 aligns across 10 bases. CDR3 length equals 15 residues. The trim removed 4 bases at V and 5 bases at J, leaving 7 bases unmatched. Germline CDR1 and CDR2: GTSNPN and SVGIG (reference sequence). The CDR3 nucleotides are TGTGCCTGGATGCGGCTAGCGGGAGTTACCGGGGAGCTGTTTTTT. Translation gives CAWMRLAGVTGELFF.

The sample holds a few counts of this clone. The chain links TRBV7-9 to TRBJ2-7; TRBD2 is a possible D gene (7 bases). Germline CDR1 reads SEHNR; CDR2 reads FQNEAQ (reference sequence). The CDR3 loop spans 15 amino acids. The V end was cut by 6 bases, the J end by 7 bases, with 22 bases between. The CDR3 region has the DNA TGTGCCAGCAGTCCTCCGGGGAGGGGGAGTCGAGAGCAGTACTTC. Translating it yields CASSPPGRGSREQYF.

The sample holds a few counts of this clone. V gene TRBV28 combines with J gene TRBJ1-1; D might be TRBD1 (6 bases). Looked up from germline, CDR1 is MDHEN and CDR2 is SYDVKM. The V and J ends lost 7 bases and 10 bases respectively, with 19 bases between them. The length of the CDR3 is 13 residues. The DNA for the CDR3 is TGTGCCAGCACTCCAGACAGGCATGGGGGAGCTTTCTTT. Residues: CASTPDRHGGAFF.

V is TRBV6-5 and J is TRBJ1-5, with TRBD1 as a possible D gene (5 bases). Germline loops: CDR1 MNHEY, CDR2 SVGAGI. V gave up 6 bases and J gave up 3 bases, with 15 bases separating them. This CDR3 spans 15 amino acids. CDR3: CASRVEGRYNQPQHF. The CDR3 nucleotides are TGTGCCAGCAGAGTAGAGGGGAGGTACAATCAGCCCCAGCATTTT.

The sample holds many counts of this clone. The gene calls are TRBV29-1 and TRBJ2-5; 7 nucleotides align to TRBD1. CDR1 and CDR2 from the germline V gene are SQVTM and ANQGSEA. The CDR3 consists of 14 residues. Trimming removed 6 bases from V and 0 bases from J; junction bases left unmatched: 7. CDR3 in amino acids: CSVDHRGHQETQYF. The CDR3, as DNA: TGCAGCGTCGACCACAGGGGACACCAAGAGACCCAGTACTTC.

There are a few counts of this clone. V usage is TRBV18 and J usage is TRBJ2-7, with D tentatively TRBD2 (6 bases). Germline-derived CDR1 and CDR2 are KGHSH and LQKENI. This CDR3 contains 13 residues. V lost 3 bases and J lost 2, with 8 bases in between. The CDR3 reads CASSPGLTYEQYF. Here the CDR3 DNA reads TGTGCCAGCTCACCGGGACTCACCTACGAGCAGTACTTC.

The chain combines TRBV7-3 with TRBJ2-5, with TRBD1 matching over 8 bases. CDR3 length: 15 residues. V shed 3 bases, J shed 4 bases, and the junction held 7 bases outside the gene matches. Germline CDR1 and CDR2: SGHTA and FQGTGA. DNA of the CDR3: TGTGCCAGCAGCTTGGTTGGACAGGGTGGAGAGACCCAGTACTTC. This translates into CASSLVGQGGETQYF.

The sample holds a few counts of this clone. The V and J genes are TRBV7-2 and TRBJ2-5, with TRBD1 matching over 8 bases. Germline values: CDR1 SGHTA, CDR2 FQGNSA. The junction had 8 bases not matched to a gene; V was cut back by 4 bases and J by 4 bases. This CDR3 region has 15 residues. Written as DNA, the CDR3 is TGTGCCAGCAGCTCAGGTAGTACAGGGGGAGAGACCCAGTACTTC. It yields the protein CASSSGSTGGETQYF.

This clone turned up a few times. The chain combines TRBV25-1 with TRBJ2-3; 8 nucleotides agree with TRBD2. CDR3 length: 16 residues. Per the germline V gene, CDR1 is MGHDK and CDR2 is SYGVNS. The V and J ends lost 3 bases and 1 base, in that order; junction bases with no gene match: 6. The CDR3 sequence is CASSDRGGARTDTQYF. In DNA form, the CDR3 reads TGTGCCAGCAGTGATCGGGGGGGGGCTCGCACAGATACGCAGTATTTT. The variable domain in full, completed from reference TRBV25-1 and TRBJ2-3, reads EADIYQTPRYLVIGTGKKITLECSQTMGHDKMYWYQQDPGMELHLIHYSYGVNSTEKGDLSSESTVSRIRTEHFPLTLESARPSHTSQYLCASSDRGGARTDTQYFGPGTRLTVL.

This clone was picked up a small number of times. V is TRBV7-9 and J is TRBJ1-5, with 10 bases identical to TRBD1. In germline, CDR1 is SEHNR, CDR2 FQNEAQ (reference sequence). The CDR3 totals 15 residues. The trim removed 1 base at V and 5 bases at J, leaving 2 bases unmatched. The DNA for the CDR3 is TGTGCCAGCAGCTTAGGGGGACAGGGGCATCAGCCCCAGCATTTT. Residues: CASSLGGQGHQPQHF. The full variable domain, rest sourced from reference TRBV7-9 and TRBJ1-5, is DTGVSQNPRHKITKRGQNVTFRCDPISEHNRLYWYRQTLGQGPEFLTYFQNEAQLEKSRLLSDRFSAERPKGSFSTLEIQRTEQGDSAMYLCASSLGGQGHQPQHFGDGTRLSIL.

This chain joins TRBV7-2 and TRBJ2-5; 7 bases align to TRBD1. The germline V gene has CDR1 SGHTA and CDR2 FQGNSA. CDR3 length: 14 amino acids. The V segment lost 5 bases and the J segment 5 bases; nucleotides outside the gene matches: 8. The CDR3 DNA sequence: TGTGCCAGCAGCGCAAGACAGGGTGGGGAGACCCAGTACTTC. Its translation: CASSARQGGETQYF.

The DNA of the CDR3 is TGTGCCAGCAGCTTAGAACTAGCGGGAGGGAGTGAGCAGTTCTTC. It translates to CASSLELAGGSEQFF. The chain employs TRBV7-2 and TRBJ2-1; 13 bases line up with TRBD2. CDR3 size: 15 residues. The J segment lost 9 bases and the V segment lost 1 base, leaving 3 bases of the junction unmatched. Germline values: CDR1 SGHTA, CDR2 FQGNSA.

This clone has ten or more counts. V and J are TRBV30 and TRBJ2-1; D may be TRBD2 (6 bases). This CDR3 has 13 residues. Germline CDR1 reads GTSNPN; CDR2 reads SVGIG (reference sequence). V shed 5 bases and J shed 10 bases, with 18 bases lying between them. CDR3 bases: TGTGCCTGGGCCTCCGGGACTTATTTGGAGCAGTTCTTC. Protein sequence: CAWASGTYLEQFF.

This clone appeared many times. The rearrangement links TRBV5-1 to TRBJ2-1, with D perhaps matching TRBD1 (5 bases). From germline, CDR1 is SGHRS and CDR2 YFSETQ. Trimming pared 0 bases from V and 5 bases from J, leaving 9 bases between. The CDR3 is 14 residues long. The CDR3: CASSLGQLNNEQFF. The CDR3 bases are TGCGCCAGCAGCTTGGGACAGCTTAACAATGAGCAGTTCTTC.

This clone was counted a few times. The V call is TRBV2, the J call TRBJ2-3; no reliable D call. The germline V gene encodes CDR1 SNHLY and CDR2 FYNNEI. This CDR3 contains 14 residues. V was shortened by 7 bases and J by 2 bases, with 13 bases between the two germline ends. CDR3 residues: CASKAELPTDTQYF. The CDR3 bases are TGTGCCAGCAAAGCCGAACTCCCCACAGATACGCAGTATTTT.